This T cell receptor (beta chain) was identified in a study of blood T cell repertoires in COVID-19. Study-wide background: Researchers got acute and convalescent COVID-19 samples from the United States, Italy and Spain. The analysed material was cDNA or gDNA that came from T cells, B-cell-depleted T cells, or PBMCs.

Assignment of participants to cohorts was predicated upon participant-reported clinical history. Symptom resolution, clearance, or two negative PCRs marked the recovered donors of Cohort 3. Sequencing was performed with immunoSEQ multiplex PCR; in TCRdb, only in-frame clones are kept and a portion is missing. The table has about 350,000 clones, approximately 84% seen once. The CDR3 length is 11 residues. Trimming stripped 7 bases from V and 5 bases from J, with 8 bases between. Germline V gene sequence: CDR1 MNHEY, CDR2 SVGAGI. This TCR derives from a young woman who had recovered from COVID-19. The sequenced sample consisted of PBMCs or T cells enriched from blood (not recorded which). V is TRBV6-5 and J is TRBJ2-5; D unclear. The CDR3 sequence: CASMYSETQYF. The CDR3 DNA sequence: TGTGCCAGCATGTATAGTGAGACCCAGTACTTC.